The subject of this entry is one T cell receptor (beta chain). The sample belongs to a study of blood T cell repertoires in COVID-19. About the research overall: COVID-19 samples, acute and convalescent, were from the United States, Italy and Spain. Sources were T cells, B-cell-depleted T cells, or PBMCs; the material itself was cDNA or gDNA.

Original data processing: Cell counts per sample came from amplifying reference gene primers. Clones were sequenced by immunoSEQ multiplex PCR, and TCRdb holds only the in-frame ones, with some missing. The D gene and trimming were derived from the DNA, and the V and J assignments and clone size from that table. The table includes 200,000 to 300,000 clones, roughly 80% detected once. The specimen was peripheral blood. The TCR was taken from a woman aged 60-75 years with active or convalescent COVID-19.

CDR3 sequence: CASSLGQPSTNEKLFF. The CDR3 nucleotides are TGTGCCAGCAGCTTGGGACAGCCGTCAACTAATGAAAAACTGTTTTTT. The chain uses TRBV5-5 and TRBJ1-4; D perhaps matches TRBD1 (5 bases). Germline V lookup: CDR1 SGHKS, CDR2 YYEKEE (reference sequence). This CDR3 contains 16 residues. Trimming pared 0 bases from V and 0 bases from J, leaving 9 bases between. The full variable domain, rest sourced from reference TRBV5-5 and TRBJ1-4, is DAGVTQSPTHLIKTRGQQVTLRCSPISGHKSVSWYQQVLGQGPQFIFQYYEKEERGRGNFPDRFSARQFPNYSSELNVNALLLGDSALYLCASSLGQPSTNEKLFFGSGTQLSVL.